This section outlines one TCR beta chain sequence together with its context. Its antigen is not identified. Per the germline V gene, CDR1 is LNHDA and CDR2 is SQIVND (reference sequence). Trimming cost V 1 base and J 2 bases, with 9 bases left between them. The length of the CDR3 is 14 residues. The sample belongs to a study of CD8+CD57+ T cells in acquired aplastic anemia. The wider study: Isolated CD4+ and CD8+ cells, once sorted, yielded DNA averaging around 3.1 ug.

TCR beta VDJ and CDR3 were profiled, and genomic DNA was the template. TCRdb reanalysed the reads using MiXCR and keeps one entry per CDR3 protein. This sample yields about 190,000 distinct CDR3 sequences, of which around half are seen a single time; about a sixth belongs to the top ten. Study-wide points: Around 27 was the count of CD8+ CDR3 sequences that patients shared with controls. No significant difference in CD8+ Simpson's diversity was found between patients and controls.

Source material: sorted CD4+, CD8+, or CD8+CD57+ T cells (not recorded which) from PBMCs. This chain links TRBV19 with TRBJ2-7; TRBD2 is a possible D gene (6 bases). The sequence was obtained from a human donor in good health, serving as a control. CDR3 amino acids: CASSIGDSPYEQYF. CDR3 DNA: TGTGCCAGTAGTATAGGGGACTCCCCCTACGAGCAGTACTTC.